This passage covers 15 T cell receptor beta chains from one sample sequenced in a study of TIL therapy for anti-PD-1-resistant metastatic lung cancer. The immunoSEQ assay was v3. Sequenced by immunoSEQ multiplex PCR; TCRdb stores in-frame clones only, minus some. The table has about 12,000 clones, roughly 80% seen once; the top ten hold 10%. Indicated time point: pre-treatment sample, taken before nivolumab and TIL therapy. Specimen: blood, collected at baseline. The receptors come from a person aged 25 to 85 with non-small cell lung cancer.

The J gene is TRBJ2-4, the V gene TRBV7-2; 7 positions agree with TRBD1. Germline CDR1 and CDR2: SGHTA and FQGNSA. With 2 bases clipped from V and 6 bases from J, the junction kept 7 bases outside the gene matches. The CDR3 has 15 residues. The CDR3 here is CASSLKGAWVNIQYF. CDR3 nucleotide sequence: TGTGCCAGCAGCTTAAAGGGGGCGTGGGTAAACATTCAGTACTTC. The complete variable domain, with remaining parts taken from reference TRBV7-2 and TRBJ2-4, reads GAGVSQSPSNKVTEKGKDVELRCDPISGHTALYWYRQSLGQGLEFLIYFQGNSAPDKSGLPSDRFSAERTGGSVSTLTIQRTQQEDSAVYLCASSLKGAWVNIQYFGAGTRLSVL.

The rearrangement joins TRBV6-1 to TRBJ2-5; TRBD1 aligns across 9 bases. This CDR3 comprises 14 residues. The V gene's germline CDR1 is MNHNS and CDR2 SASEGT. V gave up 6 bases and J gave up 5 bases; unmatched junction bases: 7. CDR3: CASRAGQGFETQYF. In DNA form, the CDR3 reads TGTGCCAGCAGGGCGGGACAGGGCTTTGAGACCCAGTACTTC.

CDR3 nucleotides: TGTGCCAGCAGCCAAGAGGGGCCTAGCGGGATCACCTACGAGCAGTACTTC. It translates to CASSQEGPSGITYEQYF. The chain is built from TRBV4-2 and TRBJ2-7, with 9 nucleotides matching TRBD2. The CDR3 loop spans 17 amino acids. Unmatched junction bases numbered 8, after V lost 0 bases and J lost 2 bases. CDR1 is LGHNA and CDR2 is YNFKEQ in the germline V gene.

The V call is TRBV6-4, the J call TRBJ2-2; TRBD1 matches at 8 bases. The CDR3 consists of 14 residues. CDR1 is MRHNA and CDR2 is SNTAGT in the germline V gene. V was clipped by 5 bases and J by 5 bases; unmatched bases: 4. CDR3 DNA sequence: TGTGCCAGCAGTAAGACAGGGGATACCGGGGAGCTGTTTTTT. Its translation is CASSKTGDTGELFF.

This chain uses TRBV27 with TRBJ2-1; D is ambiguous. Germline CDR1 is MNHEY and CDR2 is SMNVEV (reference sequence). The V gene lost 4 bases and the J gene lost 4 bases, with 17 bases spanning the gap. The CDR3 loop spans 16 amino acids. This CDR3 reads CASSSRLRSFYNEQFF. The DNA for the CDR3 is TGTGCCAGCAGTTCGCGACTCCGCTCCTTTTACAATGAGCAGTTCTTC.

The V gene is TRBV15, the J gene TRBJ2-7; 8 nucleotides match TRBD1. The ends lost 5 bases at V and 5 bases at J; junction bases unmatched: 11. This CDR3 contains 15 residues. Germline CDR1 LNHNV, CDR2 YYDKDF (reference sequence). The CDR3 region is CATSPLRTGRDEQYF. The CDR3 DNA reads as TGTGCCACCAGCCCCCTACGGACAGGGAGAGACGAGCAGTACTTC.

The sample holds a few counts of this clone. V usage is TRBV18 and J usage is TRBJ1-4; unclear D gene. The CDR3 contains 13 residues. Germline-derived CDR1 and CDR2 are KGHSH and LQKENI. V shed 2 bases and J shed 6 bases, with 7 bases lying between them. The CDR3 nucleotides read TGTGCCAGCTCACCAAATAGCGATGAAAAACTGTTTTTT. It encodes CASSPNSDEKLFF.

In this sample, this clone turned up once. The chain joins TRBV27 to TRBJ2-2, with D possibly TRBD1 on 6 matching bases. The CDR3 spans 16 residues. Germline values: CDR1 MNHEY, CDR2 SMNVEV (reference sequence). V lost 5 bases and J lost 4, with 17 bases in between. The CDR3 DNA reads as TGTGCCAGCAGTCGTCCTACAAGGGGGACCACCGGGGAGCTGTTTTTT. The encoded protein is CASSRPTRGTTGELFF.

The DNA of the CDR3 is TGTGCCAGCAGCCCGATGGGGACAGGGAGGAACGAGCAGTACTTC. The encoded protein is CASSPMGTGRNEQYF. The rearrangement links TRBV6-1 to TRBJ2-7; 9 bases agree with TRBD1. CDR1 MNHNS and CDR2 SASEGT come from the germline V gene. Trimming cost V 6 bases and J 5 bases; bases outside gene matches: 11. The CDR3 is made up of 15 amino acids.

The chain has TRBV21-1 and TRBJ2-1; the table's D call of TRBD2 was not tested on the DNA. TRBV21-1 is an annotated pseudogene. This CDR3 region has 13 residues. Written as DNA, the CDR3 is TGTGCCAGCAGCAACTCACGGTCGCCCGTGCAGTTCTTC. Its translation: CASSNSRSPVQFF.

The V call is TRBV11-3, the J call TRBJ2-1, with D perhaps TRBD1 or TRBD2 (5 bases each). Germline V gives CDR1 SGHNT, CDR2 YENEEA. The V gene lost 4 bases and the J gene lost 5 bases, with 12 bases spanning the gap. This CDR3 has 14 amino acids. CDR3 residues: CASSSPGRDNEQFF. In DNA form, the CDR3 reads TGTGCCAGCAGCTCACCGGGACGAGACAATGAGCAGTTCTTC.

The chain recombines TRBV5-1 with TRBJ2-3, with 11 bases identical to TRBD2. Germline assignment: CDR1 SGHRS and CDR2 YFSETQ. Germline trimming cut 5 bases from V and 5 bases from J; bases unmatched to any gene: 13. The CDR3 length is 17 residues. For the CDR3, the DNA is TGCGCCAGCAGTGTTACTAGCGGGAGCCCCTCTTTAGATACGCAGTATTTT. This translates into CASSVTSGSPSLDTQYF.

This sequence joins TRBV15 and TRBJ2-7; D is perhaps TRBD1 or TRBD2 (5 bases each). Germline CDR1 and CDR2: LNHNV and YYDKDF (reference sequence). The CDR3 contains 18 residues. Trimming took off 0 bases at V and 3 bases at J, with 21 bases between the two ends. CDR3 sequence (DNA): TGTGCCACCAGCAGAGAACAGGCCCTCACTAGGGATCTCTACGAGCAGTACTTC. Amino acid sequence: CATSREQALTRDLYEQYF.

The V call is TRBV9, the J call TRBJ2-7; 8 bases map to TRBD2. Unmatched junction bases numbered 8, after V lost 0 bases and J lost 6 bases. The CDR3 is 15 residues long. CDR1 SGDLS and CDR2 YYNGEE come from the germline V gene. Written as DNA, the CDR3 is TGTGCCAGCAGCGTAGGGCCAGCGGGAGAGGGCGAGCAGTACTTC. Translation gives CASSVGPAGEGEQYF.

V gene TRBV19 combines with J gene TRBJ1-2, with D perhaps matching TRBD1 (6 bases). Germline V gene sequence: CDR1 LNHDA, CDR2 SQIVND (reference sequence). The CDR3 has 14 amino acids. V lost 5 bases and J lost 3, with 13 bases in between. The CDR3 DNA sequence: TGTGCCAGTAGTGCTCTACAGGGTCACTATGGCTACACCTTC. It translates to CASSALQGHYGYTF.